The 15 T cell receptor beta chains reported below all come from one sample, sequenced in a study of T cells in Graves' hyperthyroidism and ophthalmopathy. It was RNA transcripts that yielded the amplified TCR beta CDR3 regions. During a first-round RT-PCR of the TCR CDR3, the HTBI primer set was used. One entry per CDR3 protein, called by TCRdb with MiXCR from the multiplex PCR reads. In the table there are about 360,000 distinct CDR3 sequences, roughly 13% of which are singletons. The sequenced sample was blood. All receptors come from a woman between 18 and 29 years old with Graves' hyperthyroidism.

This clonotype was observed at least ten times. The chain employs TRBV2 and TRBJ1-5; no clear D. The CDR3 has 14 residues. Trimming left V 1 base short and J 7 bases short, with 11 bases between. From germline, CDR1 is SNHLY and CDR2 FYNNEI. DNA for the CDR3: TGTGCCAGCAGTGAAGAGGAGGGAAGCCAGCCCCAGCATTTT. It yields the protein CASSEEEGSQPQHF.

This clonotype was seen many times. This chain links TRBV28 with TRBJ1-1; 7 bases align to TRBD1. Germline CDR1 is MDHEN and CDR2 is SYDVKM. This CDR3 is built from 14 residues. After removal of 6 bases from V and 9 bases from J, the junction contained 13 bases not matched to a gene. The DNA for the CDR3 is TGTGCCAGCAGGCCGACAGGGCGGGAGGGTAAAGCTTTCTTT. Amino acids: CASRPTGREGKAFF.

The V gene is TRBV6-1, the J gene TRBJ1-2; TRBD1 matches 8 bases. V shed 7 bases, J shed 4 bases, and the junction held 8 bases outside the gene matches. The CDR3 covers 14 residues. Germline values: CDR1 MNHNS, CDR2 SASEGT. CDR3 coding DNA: TGTGCCAGCACCATGGACAGGGTTAGCTATGGCTACACCTTC. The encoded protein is CASTMDRVSYGYTF.

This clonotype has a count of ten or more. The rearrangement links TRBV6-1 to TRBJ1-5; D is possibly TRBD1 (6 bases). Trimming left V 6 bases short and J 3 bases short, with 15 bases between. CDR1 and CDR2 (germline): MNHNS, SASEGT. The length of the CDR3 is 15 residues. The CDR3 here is CASSARRGYNQPQHF. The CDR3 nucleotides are TGTGCCAGCAGCGCCAGAAGGGGGTACAATCAGCCCCAGCATTTT.

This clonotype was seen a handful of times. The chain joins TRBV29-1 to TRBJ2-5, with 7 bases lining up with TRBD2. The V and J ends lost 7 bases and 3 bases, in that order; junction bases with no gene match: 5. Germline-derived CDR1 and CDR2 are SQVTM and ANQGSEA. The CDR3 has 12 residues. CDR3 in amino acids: CSAGGGEETQYF. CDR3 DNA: TGCAGCGCGGGTGGGGGGGAAGAGACCCAGTACTTC.

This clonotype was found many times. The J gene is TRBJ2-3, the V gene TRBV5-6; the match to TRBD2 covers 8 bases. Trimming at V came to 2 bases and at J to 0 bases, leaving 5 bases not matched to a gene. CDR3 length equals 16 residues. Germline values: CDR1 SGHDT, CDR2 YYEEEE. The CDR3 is CASSLYRGGSTDTQYF. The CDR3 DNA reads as TGTGCCAGCAGCTTATATCGCGGGGGGAGCACAGATACGCAGTATTTT.

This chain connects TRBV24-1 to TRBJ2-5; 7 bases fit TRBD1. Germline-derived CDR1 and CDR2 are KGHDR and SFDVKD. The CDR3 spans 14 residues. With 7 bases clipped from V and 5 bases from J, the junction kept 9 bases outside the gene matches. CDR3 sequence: CATSIAGGPETQYF. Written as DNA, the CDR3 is TGTGCCACCAGCATCGCAGGGGGACCGGAGACCCAGTACTTC.

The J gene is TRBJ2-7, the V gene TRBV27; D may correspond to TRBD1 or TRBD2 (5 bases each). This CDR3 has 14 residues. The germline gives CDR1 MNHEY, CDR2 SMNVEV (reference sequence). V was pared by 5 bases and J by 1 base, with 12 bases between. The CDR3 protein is CASSLFGGSYEQYF. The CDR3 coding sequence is TGTGCCAGCAGTCTATTTGGGGGTTCCTACGAGCAGTACTTC.

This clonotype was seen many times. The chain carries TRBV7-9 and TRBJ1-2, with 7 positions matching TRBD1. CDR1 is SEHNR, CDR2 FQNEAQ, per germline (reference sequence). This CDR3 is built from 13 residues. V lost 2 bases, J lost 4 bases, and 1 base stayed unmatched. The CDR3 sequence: CASSLRDSYGYTF. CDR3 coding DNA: TGTGCCAGCAGCTTAAGGGACAGCTATGGCTACACCTTC.

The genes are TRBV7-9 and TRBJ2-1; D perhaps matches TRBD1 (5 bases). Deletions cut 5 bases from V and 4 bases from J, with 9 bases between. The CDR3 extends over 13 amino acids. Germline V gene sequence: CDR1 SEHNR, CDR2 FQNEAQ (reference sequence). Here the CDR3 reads CASSTKGYNEQFF. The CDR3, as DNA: TGTGCCAGCAGCACGAAGGGGTACAATGAGCAGTTCTTC.

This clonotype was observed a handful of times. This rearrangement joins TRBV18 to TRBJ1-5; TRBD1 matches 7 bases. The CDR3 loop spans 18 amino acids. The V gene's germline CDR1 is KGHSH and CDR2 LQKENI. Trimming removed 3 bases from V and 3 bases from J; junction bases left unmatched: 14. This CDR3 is CASSPRGDSTPPNQPQHF. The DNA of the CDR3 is TGTGCCAGCTCACCCCGGGGGGACAGCACGCCCCCCAATCAGCCCCAGCATTTT. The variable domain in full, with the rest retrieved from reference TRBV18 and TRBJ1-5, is NAGVMQNPRHLVRRRGQEARLRCSPMKGHSHVYWYRQLPEEGLKFMVYLQKENIIDESGMPKERFSAEFPKEGPSILRIQQVVRGDSAAYFCASSPRGDSTPPNQPQHFGDGTRLSIL.

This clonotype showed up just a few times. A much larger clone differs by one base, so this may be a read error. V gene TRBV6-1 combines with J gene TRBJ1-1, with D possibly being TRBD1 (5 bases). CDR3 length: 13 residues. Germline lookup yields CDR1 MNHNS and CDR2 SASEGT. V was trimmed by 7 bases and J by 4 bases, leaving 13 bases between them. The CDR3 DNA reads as TGTGCCAGCATTCGGACAAGGGGCACTGAAGCTTTCTTT. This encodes CASIRTRGTEAFF.

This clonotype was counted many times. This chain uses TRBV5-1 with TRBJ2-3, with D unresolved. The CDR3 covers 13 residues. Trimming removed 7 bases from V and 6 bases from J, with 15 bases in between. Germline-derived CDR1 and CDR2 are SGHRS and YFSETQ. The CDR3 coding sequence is TGCGCCAGCGCCGAGCCCGGTCAGGATACGCAGTATTTT. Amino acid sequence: CASAEPGQDTQYF.

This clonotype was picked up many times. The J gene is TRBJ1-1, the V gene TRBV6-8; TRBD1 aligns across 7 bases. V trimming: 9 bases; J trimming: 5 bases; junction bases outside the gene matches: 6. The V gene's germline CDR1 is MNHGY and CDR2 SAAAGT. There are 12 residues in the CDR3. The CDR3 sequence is CARATGRTEAFF. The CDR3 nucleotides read TGTGCCAGGGCGACAGGGAGAACTGAAGCTTTCTTT.

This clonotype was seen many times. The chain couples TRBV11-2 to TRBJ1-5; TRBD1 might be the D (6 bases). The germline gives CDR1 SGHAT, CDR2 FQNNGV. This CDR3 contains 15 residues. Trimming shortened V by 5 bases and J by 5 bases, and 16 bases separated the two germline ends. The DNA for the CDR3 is TGTGCCAGCAGCCCCGCAGGGGACACAGATCAGCCCCAGCATTTT. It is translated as CASSPAGDTDQPQHF.